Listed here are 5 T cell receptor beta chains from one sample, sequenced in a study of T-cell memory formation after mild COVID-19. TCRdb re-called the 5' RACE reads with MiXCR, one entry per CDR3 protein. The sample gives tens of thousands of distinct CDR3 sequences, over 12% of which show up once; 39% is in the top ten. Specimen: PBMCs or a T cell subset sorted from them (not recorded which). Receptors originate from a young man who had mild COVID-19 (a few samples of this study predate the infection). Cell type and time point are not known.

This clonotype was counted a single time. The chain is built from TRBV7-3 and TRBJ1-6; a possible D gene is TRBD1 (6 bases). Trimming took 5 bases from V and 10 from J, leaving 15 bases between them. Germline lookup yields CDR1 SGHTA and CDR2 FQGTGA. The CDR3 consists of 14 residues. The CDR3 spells CASSPVGGQSPLHF. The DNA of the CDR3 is TGTGCCAGCAGCCCCGTGGGGGGACAATCACCCCTCCACTTT.

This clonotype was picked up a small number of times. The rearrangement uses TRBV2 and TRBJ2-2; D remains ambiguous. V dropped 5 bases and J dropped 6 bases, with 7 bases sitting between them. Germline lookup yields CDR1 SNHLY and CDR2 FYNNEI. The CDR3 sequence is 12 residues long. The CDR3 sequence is CASSLFPGELFF. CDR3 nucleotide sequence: TGTGCCAGCAGTCTTTTTCCCGGGGAGCTGTTTTTT.

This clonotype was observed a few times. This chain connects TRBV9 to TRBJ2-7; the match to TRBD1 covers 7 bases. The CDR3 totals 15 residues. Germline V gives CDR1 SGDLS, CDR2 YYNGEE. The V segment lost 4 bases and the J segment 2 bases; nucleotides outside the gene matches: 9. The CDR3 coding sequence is TGTGCCAGCAGCCCCGGTACAGGGGAAACCTACGAGCAGTACTTC. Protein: CASSPGTGETYEQYF.

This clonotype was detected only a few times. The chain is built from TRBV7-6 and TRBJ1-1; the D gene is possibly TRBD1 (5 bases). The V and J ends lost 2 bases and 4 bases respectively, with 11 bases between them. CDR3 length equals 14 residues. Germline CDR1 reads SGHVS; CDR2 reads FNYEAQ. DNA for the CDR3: TGTGCCAGCAGCTTATTCCAGGGTTCCACTGAAGCTTTCTTT. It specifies CASSLFQGSTEAFF.

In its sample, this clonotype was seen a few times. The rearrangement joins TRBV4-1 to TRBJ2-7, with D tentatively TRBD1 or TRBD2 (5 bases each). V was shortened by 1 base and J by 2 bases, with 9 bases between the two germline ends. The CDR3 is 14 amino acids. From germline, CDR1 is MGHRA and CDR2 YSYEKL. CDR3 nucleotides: TGCGCCAGCAGCCAAGCGGGACGGCCCTACGAGCAGTACTTC. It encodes CASSQAGRPYEQYF.